The 18 T cell receptor beta chains reported below all come from one sample, sequenced in a study of T cell changes during pregnancy in multiple sclerosis. The method was immunoSEQ multiplex PCR; TCRdb's version includes in-frame clones alone and lacks a portion of them. The sample comprises 100,000 or so clones, about 93% of which are singletons, and about 4.5% rests with the top ten. Sequencing used peripheral blood, obtained in the first trimester of pregnancy. The receptor set was obtained from a female donor with multiple sclerosis, enrolled in a pregnancy study.

The chain is built from TRBV19 and TRBJ1-4; 9 bases match TRBD1. Losses at the gene ends were 4 bases for V and 8 bases for J; bases not matched to a gene: 5. Germline CDR1 is LNHDA and CDR2 is SQIVND (reference sequence). The CDR3 sequence is 14 residues long. DNA for the CDR3: TGTGCCAGTAGTACCACAGGGGGCGAAGAAAAACTGTTTTTT. It codes for CASSTTGGEEKLFF.

V gene TRBV7-9 combines with J gene TRBJ2-3, with 10 bases fitting TRBD2. Germline V lookup: CDR1 SEHNR, CDR2 FQNEAQ (reference sequence). The CDR3 runs to 18 residues. J was trimmed by 2 bases and V by 3 bases; bases with no gene match: 11. The CDR3 reads CASSFPSGGFGLTDTQYF. DNA of the CDR3: TGTGCCAGCAGCTTTCCTAGCGGGGGATTCGGACTCACAGATACGCAGTATTTT.

The chain joins TRBV25-1 to TRBJ1-3; TRBD1 is a possible D gene (5 bases). V gave up 1 base and J gave up 1 base, with 8 bases separating them. Germline values: CDR1 MGHDK, CDR2 SYGVNS. The CDR3 sequence is 15 residues long. The CDR3 loop is CASSEFSGSGNTIYF. CDR3 bases: TGTGCCAGCAGTGAATTCTCAGGGTCTGGAAACACCATATATTTT.

This clone was picked up one time. The rearrangement links TRBV9 to TRBJ2-1; D may be TRBD2 (5 bases). The CDR3 length is 15 residues. Germline CDR1 SGDLS, CDR2 YYNGEE. V gave up 2 bases and J gave up 3 bases, with 12 bases separating them. The CDR3 nucleotides read TGTGCCAGCAGCGTTTTTTCTAGCAGCTACAATGAGCAGTTCTTC. This sequence encodes CASSVFSSSYNEQFF.

The sample holds a few counts of this clone. The CDR3 coding sequence is TGTGCCAGCGGGCAGGGGTTCGATGGCTACACCTTC. It is translated as CASGQGFDGYTF. The rearrangement joins TRBV27 to TRBJ1-2; possibly TRBD1 for D (6 bases). Trimming pared 8 bases from V and 6 bases from J, leaving 13 bases between. This CDR3 is built from 12 residues. CDR1 MNHEY and CDR2 SMNVEV come from the germline V gene (reference sequence).

The V gene is TRBV5-4, the J gene TRBJ1-1; 7 bases line up with TRBD1. Trimming at V came to 4 bases and at J to 4 bases, leaving 10 bases not matched to a gene. The germline gives CDR1 SGHNT, CDR2 YYREEE (reference sequence). This CDR3 has 15 amino acids. The CDR3 reads CASSERQGAGTEAFF. Here the CDR3 DNA reads TGTGCCAGCAGCGAACGACAGGGCGCTGGCACTGAAGCTTTCTTT.

The V gene is TRBV18, the J gene TRBJ2-5; 7 bases are a match to TRBD2. CDR1 and CDR2 from the germline V gene are KGHSH and LQKENI. This CDR3 comprises 15 residues. J gave up 1 base and V 1 base, and 3 bases lay outside the gene matches. In nucleotides, the CDR3 is TGTGCCAGCTCACCACAGCGGGGAGCCCAAGAGACCCAGTACTTC. It encodes CASSPQRGAQETQYF.

The genes are TRBV15 and TRBJ2-7; D perhaps matches TRBD2 (5 bases). The V end was cut by 0 bases, the J end by 1 base, with 7 bases between. CDR3 size: 14 residues. Germline CDR1 is LNHNV and CDR2 is YYDKDF (reference sequence). The CDR3 DNA reads as TGTGCCACCAGCAGAGATCGAGGGTCCTACGAGCAGTACTTC. Its protein is CATSRDRGSYEQYF.

The chain carries TRBV9 and TRBJ2-1; TRBD1 is a possible D gene (6 bases). Looked up from germline, CDR1 is SGDLS and CDR2 is YYNGEE. The length of the CDR3 is 14 residues. Trimming removed 3 bases at V and 8 bases at J, with 15 bases between. CDR3 nucleotide sequence: TGTGCCAGCAGCGCAGGGGCCGCACGGGATGAGCAGTTCTTC. It yields the protein CASSAGAARDEQFF.

V is TRBV4-1 and J is TRBJ2-7, with 11 bases lining up with TRBD2. V lost 3 bases to trimming and J lost 5 bases; unmatched junction nucleotides: 9. The CDR3 runs to 16 residues. The V gene's germline CDR1 is MGHRA and CDR2 YSYEKL. The CDR3 spells CASSHLLAGGQNEQYF. The DNA of the CDR3 is TGCGCCAGCAGCCACCTCTTAGCGGGGGGGCAAAACGAGCAGTACTTC.

V and J are TRBV5-1 and TRBJ1-2; 10 nucleotides agree with TRBD1. CDR1 and CDR2 from the germline V gene are SGHRS and YFSETQ. The CDR3 is 16 residues long. Trimming cost V 1 base and J 8 bases; bases outside gene matches: 11. CDR3 coding DNA: TGCGCCAGCAGCTTGAGGCCCACCGGGACAGGGGAAGGCTACACCTTC. It encodes CASSLRPTGTGEGYTF.

V gene TRBV5-1 combines with J gene TRBJ2-3, with D possibly matching TRBD2 (5 bases). Germline V gives CDR1 SGHRS, CDR2 YFSETQ. The V and J ends lost 2 bases and 0 bases respectively, with 7 bases between them. This CDR3 spans 14 amino acids. CDR3 protein: CASSFGISTDTQYF. CDR3 nucleotide sequence: TGCGCCAGCAGCTTCGGGATAAGCACAGATACGCAGTATTTT.

The rearrangement uses TRBV4-1 and TRBJ2-2; TRBD2 matches 10 bases. This CDR3 is 16 amino acids long. V lost 6 bases and J lost 5; bases outside the gene matches: 9. Germline CDR1 and CDR2: MGHRA and YSYEKL. CDR3 in amino acids: CASRDSGGPRTGELFF. The CDR3 DNA reads as TGCGCCAGCAGGGATAGCGGGGGGCCCCGGACCGGGGAGCTGTTTTTT.

This chain uses TRBV6-1 with TRBJ2-5; TRBD1 aligns across 9 bases. CDR1 is MNHNS, CDR2 SASEGT, per germline. This CDR3 has 15 residues. The trim removed 3 bases at V and 5 bases at J, leaving 7 bases unmatched. The CDR3 region has the DNA TGTGCCAGCAGTGATGGACCAGGACAGGGGGAGACCCAGTACTTC. It is translated as CASSDGPGQGETQYF.

The V and J genes are TRBV2 and TRBJ1-2; 8 nucleotides align to TRBD1. This CDR3 contains 13 residues. J was trimmed by 6 bases and V by 6 bases; bases with no gene match: 6. The germline gives CDR1 SNHLY, CDR2 FYNNEI. This CDR3 is CASRVQGEDGYTF. The DNA of the CDR3 is TGTGCCAGCAGGGTACAGGGGGAAGATGGCTACACCTTC.

This chain links TRBV5-6 with TRBJ2-7, with TRBD1 as a possible D gene (5 bases). This CDR3 is built from 16 residues. Germline V gives CDR1 SGHDT, CDR2 YYEEEE. Trimming took 0 bases from V and 3 from J, leaving 16 bases between them. The CDR3 DNA reads as TGTGCCAGCAGCTTGGAAGTTGGGGCCGGATACTACGAGCAGTACTTC. This codes for CASSLEVGAGYYEQYF.

The chain has TRBV12-5 and TRBJ1-5; D possibly corresponds to TRBD1 (6 bases). V lost 6 bases, J lost 1 base, and 10 bases lay in between. Germline CDR1 reads LGHNT; CDR2 reads FRNRAP. This CDR3 has 14 amino acids. CDR3 nucleotides: TGTGCTAGTGGCAACGGACAGAGCAATCAGCCCCAGCATTTT. Residues: CASGNGQSNQPQHF.

The chain carries TRBV5-1 and TRBJ1-1, with TRBD1 matching 7 bases. The CDR3 runs to 16 residues. Germline lookup yields CDR1 SGHRS and CDR2 YFSETQ. V lost 5 bases and J lost 1; bases outside the gene matches: 11. Here the CDR3 reads CASSYRGGVRNTEAFF. CDR3 DNA: TGCGCCAGCAGTTACAGGGGAGGCGTCCGGAACACTGAAGCTTTCTTT.